The next 32 T cell receptor beta chains were all read from a single sample in a study of technical replicates of blood from several donors. Clones were read by immunoSEQ multiplex PCR, and TCRdb kept only the in-frame ones, dropping some. Of roughly 80,000 clones in the sample, approximately 91% are singletons; the top ten hold roughly 0.38%. The sample was T cells isolated from PBMCs. The receptors here all came from a human donor in good health.

The chain recombines TRBV6-5 with TRBJ2-5, with D perhaps matching TRBD1 (6 bases). Germline CDR1 and CDR2: MNHEY and SVGAGI. CDR3 length: 15 amino acids. Trimming took off 7 bases at V and 5 bases at J, with 20 bases between the two ends. CDR3 protein: CASTEISGARETQYF. The DNA for the CDR3 is TGTGCCAGCACCGAAATCTCAGGGGCGCGGGAGACCCAGTACTTC.

The chain uses TRBV28 and TRBJ1-3, with D uncertain. This CDR3 contains 14 residues. V was shortened by 5 bases and J by 2 bases, with 10 bases between the two germline ends. In germline, CDR1 is MDHEN, CDR2 SYDVKM. CDR3 sequence: CASSQPGAGNTIYF. The CDR3 nucleotides are TGTGCCAGCAGTCAACCCGGGGCTGGAAACACCATATATTTT.

Here the CDR3 reads CASTPRGAGDWNQPQHF. The CDR3 region has the DNA TGTGCCAGCACTCCTCGAGGAGCAGGGGATTGGAATCAGCCCCAGCATTTT. The chain combines TRBV16 with TRBJ1-5; D perhaps matches TRBD1 (6 bases). The CDR3 contains 17 residues. V was shortened by 7 bases and J by 4 bases, with 23 bases between the two germline ends. Germline CDR1 reads KGHSY; CDR2 reads FQNENV. Together with reference TRBV16 and TRBJ1-5, the CDR3 gives the full variable domain: GEEVAQTPKHLVRGEGQKAKLYCAPIKGHSYVFWYQQVLKNEFKFLISFQNENVFDETGMPKERFSAKCLPNSPCSLEIQATKLEDSAVYFCASTPRGAGDWNQPQHFGDGTRLSIL.

J is TRBJ1-4 and V is TRBV11-2; 7 nucleotides align to TRBD1. The length of the CDR3 is 15 residues. Germline V CDR1 and CDR2: SGHAT, FQNNGV. The V segment lost 1 base and the J segment 7 bases; nucleotides outside the gene matches: 6. CDR3 residues: CASSLGQGGREKLFF. The CDR3 nucleotides read TGTGCCAGCAGCTTAGGACAGGGAGGTCGTGAAAAACTGTTTTTT.

V usage is TRBV4-1 and J usage is TRBJ1-5; 8 bases align to TRBD1. Unmatched junction bases numbered 6, after V lost 3 bases and J lost 5 bases. There are 15 residues in the CDR3. CDR1 and CDR2 from the germline V gene are MGHRA and YSYEKL. CDR3: CASSQWTGYDQPQHF. The DNA for the CDR3 is TGCGCCAGCAGCCAGTGGACAGGGTATGATCAGCCCCAGCATTTT.

This chain joins TRBV29-1 and TRBJ1-5; D is possibly TRBD1 (6 bases). Trimming cost V 4 bases and J 2 bases, with 15 bases left between them. Germline CDR1 reads SQVTM; CDR2 reads ANQGSEA. The CDR3 has 15 residues. CDR3 in amino acids: CSVGEGGGGNQPQHF. As DNA, the CDR3 is TGCAGCGTTGGAGAGGGCGGGGGCGGCAATCAGCCCCAGCATTTT.

The chain uses TRBV6-6 and TRBJ2-7, with D perhaps matching TRBD1 (6 bases). CDR3 length: 16 amino acids. Deletions cut 1 base from V and 4 bases from J, with 17 bases between. The germline gives CDR1 MNHNY, CDR2 SVGAGI (reference sequence). The DNA for the CDR3 is TGTGCCAGCAGTTACTACGGCTGGACAGAGGGTTACGAGCAGTACTTC. Its translation: CASSYYGWTEGYEQYF.

The sample holds one count of this clone. This chain links TRBV21-1 with TRBJ1-4; the table's D call TRBD1 went unverified against the DNA. TRBV21-1 corresponds to a pseudogene. The CDR3 length is 15 residues. CDR3 in amino acids: CASSNLDRENEKLFF. The DNA for the CDR3 is TGTGCCAGCAGCAACCTGGACAGGGAAAATGAAAAACTGTTTTTT.

The chain carries TRBV2 and TRBJ2-1; 8 bases line up with TRBD2. CDR1 is SNHLY, CDR2 FYNNEI, per germline. Germline trimming cut 4 bases from V and 0 bases from J; bases unmatched to any gene: 2. The CDR3 sequence is 15 residues long. The DNA of the CDR3 is TGTGCCAGCAGTGTAAGCGGGAGCTCCTACAATGAGCAGTTCTTC. Translating gives CASSVSGSSYNEQFF.

This clone is a singleton in its sample. The chain employs TRBV6-5 and TRBJ2-5; D uncertain. The CDR3 spans 14 residues. CDR1 is MNHEY, CDR2 SVGAGI, per germline. Trimming stripped 0 bases from V and 2 bases from J, with 7 bases between. The CDR3 loop reads CASSYSSAQETQYF. The CDR3, as DNA: TGTGCCAGCAGTTACTCAAGTGCGCAAGAGACCCAGTACTTC.

The chain recombines TRBV5-4 with TRBJ2-7; 10 positions match TRBD2. The CDR3 contains 15 residues. J gave up 6 bases and V 0 bases, and 6 bases lay outside the gene matches. Germline CDR1 SGHNT, CDR2 YYREEE (reference sequence). The CDR3 bases are TGTGCCAGCAGCTTGGGAGCGGGAGGGCCCACCGAGCAGTACTTC. Its translation is CASSLGAGGPTEQYF.

V is TRBV9 and J is TRBJ2-3; 8 positions match TRBD2. The trim removed 2 bases at V and 6 bases at J, leaving 8 bases unmatched. Germline V CDR1 and CDR2: SGDLS, YYNGEE. This CDR3 comprises 15 residues. This CDR3 reads CASSVSGTLVDTQYF. The DNA for the CDR3 is TGTGCCAGCAGCGTTAGCGGGACGTTGGTGGATACGCAGTATTTT.

The chain links TRBV7-9 to TRBJ2-7, with a tentative D call TRBD1 (5 bases). Germline CDR1 and CDR2: SEHNR and FQNEAQ (reference sequence). CDR3 length equals 14 residues. V was shortened by 7 bases and J by 5 bases, with 18 bases between the two germline ends. CDR3 in DNA: TGTGCCAGCACCCCCCTGGCAGGGCCCGACGAGCAGTACTTC. It specifies CASTPLAGPDEQYF.

The genes are TRBV15 and TRBJ1-5; TRBD1 matches 8 bases. This CDR3 has 16 residues. J was trimmed by 4 bases and V by 2 bases; bases with no gene match: 7. Germline CDR1 LNHNV, CDR2 YYDKDF (reference sequence). DNA of the CDR3: TGTGCCACCAGCAGACGGACAGGGCTAAGGAATCAGCCCCAGCATTTT. As protein: CATSRRTGLRNQPQHF.

This chain joins TRBV27 and TRBJ2-7, with 7 bases aligning to TRBD1. CDR3 length equals 16 residues. V was clipped by 3 bases and J by 4 bases; unmatched bases: 12. The germline V gene has CDR1 MNHEY and CDR2 SMNVEV (reference sequence). CDR3 region: CASSFRTGFVPYEQYF. CDR3 nucleotides: TGTGCCAGCAGTTTCCGGACAGGTTTCGTCCCTTACGAGCAGTACTTC.

This chain links TRBV29-1 with TRBJ2-7, with D maybe TRBD2 (5 bases). Germline CDR1 SQVTM, CDR2 ANQGSEA. The length of the CDR3 is 12 residues. The germline V and J ends were trimmed by 4 bases and 2 bases, with 9 bases remaining between them. The CDR3 sequence: CSVGGSAYEQYF. The CDR3 DNA sequence: TGCAGCGTTGGTGGGAGCGCCTACGAGCAGTACTTC.

This clone was picked up a small number of times. DNA of the CDR3: TGTGCCACCAGCAGGATACAGGCGAACACTGAAGCTTTCTTT. Protein sequence: CATSRIQANTEAFF. The chain carries TRBV15 and TRBJ1-1, with D possibly being TRBD1 (5 bases). This CDR3 has 14 residues. The germline V gene has CDR1 LNHNV and CDR2 YYDKDF (reference sequence). Trimming cost V 3 bases and J 1 base, with 9 bases left between them.

V and J are TRBV6-4 and TRBJ1-1; no clear D. Looked up from germline, CDR1 is MRHNA and CDR2 is SNTAGT. The CDR3 has 13 residues. V shed 6 bases and J shed 0 bases, with 8 bases lying between them. CDR3 protein: CASRNYVNTEAFF. CDR3 bases: TGTGCCAGCAGGAACTACGTGAACACTGAAGCTTTCTTT.

The chain uses TRBV7-6 and TRBJ1-1, with 7 bases aligning to TRBD1. This CDR3 contains 12 residues. Germline CDR1 is SGHVS and CDR2 is FNYEAQ. V shed 10 bases, J shed 2 bases, and the junction held 4 bases outside the gene matches. The CDR3 sequence is CATRQGNTEAFF. CDR3 sequence (DNA): TGTGCCACCCGACAGGGTAACACTGAAGCTTTCTTT.

The V and J genes are TRBV18 and TRBJ1-4; D not certain. Germline CDR1 is KGHSH and CDR2 is LQKENI. The CDR3 consists of 16 residues. V lost 3 bases and J 5 bases, leaving 16 bases between the germline ends. This CDR3 is CASSPVEGSLNEKLFF. In DNA, the CDR3 is TGTGCCAGCTCACCCGTCGAGGGTTCACTAAATGAAAAACTGTTTTTT.

The chain employs TRBV6-5 and TRBJ2-7; 10 bases map to TRBD1. The V and J ends lost 5 bases and 5 bases, in that order; junction bases with no gene match: 3. Per the germline V gene, CDR1 is MNHEY and CDR2 is SVGAGI. The length of the CDR3 is 13 residues. Here the CDR3 reads CASSRQGADEQYF. The DNA for the CDR3 is TGTGCCAGCAGTCGACAGGGGGCCGACGAGCAGTACTTC.

The chain carries TRBV5-1 and TRBJ1-2; 7 bases are shared with TRBD1. CDR1 is SGHRS, CDR2 YFSETQ, per germline. V lost 4 bases and J lost 8; bases outside the gene matches: 8. The CDR3 runs 13 residues. CDR3 in amino acids: CASSPDRVGGYTF. DNA for the CDR3: TGCGCCAGCAGCCCCGACAGGGTAGGGGGCTACACCTTC.

The chain carries TRBV27 and TRBJ1-4; 7 bases match TRBD1. V shed 5 bases and J 6 bases; nucleotides not matched to a gene: 9. The length of the CDR3 is 15 residues. Germline CDR1 reads MNHEY; CDR2 reads SMNVEV (reference sequence). As DNA, the CDR3 is TGTGCCAGCAGTCAGACAGGGCCCACCTATGAAAAACTGTTTTTT. It codes for CASSQTGPTYEKLFF.

The chain combines TRBV5-1 with TRBJ2-1; the D gene is possibly TRBD1 (5 bases). The germline gives CDR1 SGHRS, CDR2 YFSETQ. The V end was cut by 2 bases, the J end by 7 bases, with 10 bases between. CDR3 length: 13 residues. CDR3 region: CASSLGVENEQFF. CDR3 in DNA: TGCGCCAGCAGCTTAGGGGTGGAAAATGAGCAGTTCTTC.

This chain's CDR3 is CASSLTDSGYGYTF. DNA of the CDR3: TGTGCCAGCAGTCTGACCGACAGTGGCTATGGCTACACCTTC. V and J are TRBV6-5 and TRBJ1-2, with D perhaps matching TRBD1 (5 bases). The germline CDR1 and CDR2 sequences are MNHEY and SVGAGI. The CDR3 loop spans 14 amino acids. Trimming cost V 5 bases and J 4 bases, with 14 bases left between them.

DNA of the CDR3: TGTGCCAGCAGCTCTGGGACTCCCCCTACTGGCGAGCAGTACTTC. Residues: CASSSGTPPTGEQYF. The V gene is TRBV7-3, the J gene TRBJ2-7, with D possibly matching TRBD2 (6 bases). The germline gives CDR1 SGHTA, CDR2 FQGTGA. The CDR3 totals 15 residues. Trimming stripped 4 bases from V and 6 bases from J, with 19 bases between.

V gene TRBV6-1 combines with J gene TRBJ1-3, with TRBD1 matching 8 bases. Looked up from germline, CDR1 is MNHNS and CDR2 is SASEGT. The trim removed 7 bases at V and 2 bases at J, leaving 7 bases unmatched. The length of the CDR3 is 15 residues. CDR3 residues: CASINQGAPGNTIYF. The DNA for the CDR3 is TGTGCCAGCATAAATCAGGGGGCACCTGGAAACACCATATATTTT.

This clone appeared a single time. This chain links TRBV25-1 with TRBJ2-1, with D maybe TRBD2 (5 bases). The CDR3 is 13 amino acids. Germline loops: CDR1 MGHDK, CDR2 SYGVNS. V was shortened by 4 bases and J by 7 bases, with 11 bases between the two germline ends. CDR3 coding DNA: TGTGCCAGCAGTGGGGTCCCGGGGAATGAGCAGTTCTTC. Protein sequence: CASSGVPGNEQFF.

V is TRBV6-1 and J is TRBJ2-5, with a tentative D call TRBD1 (5 bases). V lost 4 bases and J lost 2, with 11 bases in between. The germline gives CDR1 MNHNS, CDR2 SASEGT. This CDR3 spans 14 amino acids. The chain's CDR3 is CASSVRDGQETQYF. The DNA for the CDR3 is TGTGCCAGCAGTGTCAGGGATGGGCAAGAGACCCAGTACTTC.

This clone was observed once. The chain carries TRBV6-1 and TRBJ1-4, with a tentative D call TRBD1 (5 bases). Per the germline V gene, CDR1 is MNHNS and CDR2 is SASEGT. The CDR3 is 14 amino acids. The V end lost 4 bases, the J end lost 6 bases, and 12 bases lay between the germline ends. Here the CDR3 DNA reads TGTGCCAGCAGTGTAGCGGGGCGGCATGAAAAACTGTTTTTT. Encoded protein: CASSVAGRHEKLFF.

The chain is built from TRBV7-2 and TRBJ2-7; D is uncertain. Germline CDR1 is SGHTA and CDR2 is FQGNSA. CDR3 size: 13 residues. V was pared by 1 base and J by 9 bases, with 13 bases between. CDR3 DNA: TGTGCCAGCAGCTTAGGGGCTGCAGCTGCGCAGTACTTC. Amino acid sequence: CASSLGAAAAQYF.

The rearrangement joins TRBV2 to TRBJ2-5, with D uncertain. CDR3 length: 14 residues. The germline V and J ends were trimmed by 6 bases and 3 bases, with 14 bases remaining between them. Germline CDR1 SNHLY, CDR2 FYNNEI. Written as DNA, the CDR3 is TGTGCCAGCAGGCCGGTCCTCCCTGAAGAGACCCAGTACTTC. Encoded protein: CASRPVLPEETQYF.